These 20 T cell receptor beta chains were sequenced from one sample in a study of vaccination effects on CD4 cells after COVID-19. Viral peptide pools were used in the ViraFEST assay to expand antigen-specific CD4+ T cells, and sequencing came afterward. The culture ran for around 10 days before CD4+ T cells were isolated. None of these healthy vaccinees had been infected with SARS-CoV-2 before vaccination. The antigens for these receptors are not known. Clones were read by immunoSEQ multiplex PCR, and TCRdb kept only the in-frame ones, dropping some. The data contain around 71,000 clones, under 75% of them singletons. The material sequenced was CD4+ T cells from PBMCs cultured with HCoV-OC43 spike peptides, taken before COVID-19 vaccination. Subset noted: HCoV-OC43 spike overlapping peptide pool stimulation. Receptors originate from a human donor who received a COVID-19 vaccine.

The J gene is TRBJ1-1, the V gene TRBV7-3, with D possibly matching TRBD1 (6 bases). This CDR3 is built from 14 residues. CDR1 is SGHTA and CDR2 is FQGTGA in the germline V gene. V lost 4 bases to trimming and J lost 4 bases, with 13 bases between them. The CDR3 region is CASSSTGTSTEAFF. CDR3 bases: TGTGCCAGCAGCTCCACCGGGACAAGCACTGAAGCTTTCTTT.

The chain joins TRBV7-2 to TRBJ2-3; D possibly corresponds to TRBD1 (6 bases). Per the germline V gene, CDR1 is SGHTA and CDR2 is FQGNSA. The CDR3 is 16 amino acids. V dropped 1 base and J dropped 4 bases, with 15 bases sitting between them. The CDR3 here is CASSLGGPRASDTQYF. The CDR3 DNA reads TGTGCCAGCAGCTTAGGGGGGCCCAGGGCATCAGATACGCAGTATTTT.

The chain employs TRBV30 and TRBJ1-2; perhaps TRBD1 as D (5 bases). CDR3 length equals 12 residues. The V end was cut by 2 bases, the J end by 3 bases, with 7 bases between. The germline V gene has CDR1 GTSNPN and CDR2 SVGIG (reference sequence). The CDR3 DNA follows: TGTGCCTGGAGTCGGGGCTACTATGGCTACACCTTC. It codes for CAWSRGYYGYTF. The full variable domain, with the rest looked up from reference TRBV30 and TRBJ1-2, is SQTIHQWPATLVQPVGSPLSLECTVEGTSNPNLYWYRQAAGRGLQLLFYSVGIGQISSEVPQNLSASRPQDRQFILSSKKLLLSDSGFYLCAWSRGYYGYTFGSGTRLTVV.

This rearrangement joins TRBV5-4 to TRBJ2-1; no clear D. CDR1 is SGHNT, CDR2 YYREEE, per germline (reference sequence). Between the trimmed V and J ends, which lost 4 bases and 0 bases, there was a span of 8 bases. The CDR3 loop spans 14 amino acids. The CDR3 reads CASSARSSYNEQFF. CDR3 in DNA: TGTGCCAGCAGCGCAAGGAGCTCCTACAATGAGCAGTTCTTC.

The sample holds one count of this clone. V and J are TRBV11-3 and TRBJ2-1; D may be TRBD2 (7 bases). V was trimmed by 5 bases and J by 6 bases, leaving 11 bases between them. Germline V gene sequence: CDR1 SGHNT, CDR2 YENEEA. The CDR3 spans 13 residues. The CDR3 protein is CASSPRGGNEQFF. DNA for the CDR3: TGTGCCAGCAGCCCGAGGGGGGGCAATGAGCAGTTCTTC.

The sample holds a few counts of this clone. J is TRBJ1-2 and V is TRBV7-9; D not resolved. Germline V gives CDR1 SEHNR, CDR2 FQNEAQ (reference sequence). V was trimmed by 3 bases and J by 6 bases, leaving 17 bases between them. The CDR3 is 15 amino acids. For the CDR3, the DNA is TGTGCCAGCAGCTTGGAGTATTTTGAGCGGAATGGCTACACCTTC. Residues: CASSLEYFERNGYTF.

This chain's CDR3 is CASSLVGNEQFF. DNA for the CDR3: TGTGCCAGCAGCTTAGTAGGGAATGAGCAGTTCTTC. This rearrangement joins TRBV11-2 to TRBJ2-1; D ambiguous. This CDR3 is built from 12 residues. With 1 base removed from V and 7 bases from J, the gap between germline ends came to 5 bases. Germline V gene data show CDR1 as SGHAT and CDR2 as FQNNGV.

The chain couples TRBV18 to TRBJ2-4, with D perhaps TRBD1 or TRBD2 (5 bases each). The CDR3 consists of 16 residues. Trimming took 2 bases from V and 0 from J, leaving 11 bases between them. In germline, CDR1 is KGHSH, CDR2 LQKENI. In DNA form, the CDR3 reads TGTGCCAGCTCACCAGGGGCAGGACTAGCCAAAAACATTCAGTACTTC. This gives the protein CASSPGAGLAKNIQYF.

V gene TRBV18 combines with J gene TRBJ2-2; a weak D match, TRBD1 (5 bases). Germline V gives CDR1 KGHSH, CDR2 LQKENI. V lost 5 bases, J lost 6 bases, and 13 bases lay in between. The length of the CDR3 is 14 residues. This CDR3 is CASSAERQSGELFF. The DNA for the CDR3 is TGTGCCAGCTCAGCCGAAAGACAGTCCGGGGAGCTGTTTTTT.

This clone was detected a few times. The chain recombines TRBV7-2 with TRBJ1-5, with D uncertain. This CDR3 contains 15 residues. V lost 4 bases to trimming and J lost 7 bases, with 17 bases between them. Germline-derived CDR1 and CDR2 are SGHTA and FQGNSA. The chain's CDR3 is CASSSRSGEDQPQHF. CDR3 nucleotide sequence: TGTGCCAGCAGCTCCCGGAGCGGGGAAGACCAGCCCCAGCATTTT.

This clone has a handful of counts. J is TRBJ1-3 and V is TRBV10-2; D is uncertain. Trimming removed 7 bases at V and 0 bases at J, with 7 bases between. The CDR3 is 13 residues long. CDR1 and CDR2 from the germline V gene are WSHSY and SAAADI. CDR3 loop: CASTWDSGNTIYF. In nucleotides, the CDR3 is TGCGCCAGCACTTGGGACTCTGGAAACACCATATATTTT.

The CDR3 region has the DNA TGCGCCAGCAGCTTGCTCACTAGCGGGGATCAAAATGAGCAGTTCTTC. Its protein is CASSLLTSGDQNEQFF. This chain connects TRBV5-1 to TRBJ2-1; 10 nucleotides align to TRBD2. The CDR3 loop spans 16 amino acids. Per germline, CDR1 SGHRS and CDR2 YFSETQ. J lost 7 bases, V lost 1 base, and 8 bases had no gene match.

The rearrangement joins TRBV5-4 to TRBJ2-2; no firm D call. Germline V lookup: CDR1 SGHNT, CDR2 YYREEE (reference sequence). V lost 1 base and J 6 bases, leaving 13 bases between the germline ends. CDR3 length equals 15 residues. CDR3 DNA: TGTGCCAGCAGCTTGCCAGCACCGAGGCCCGGGGAGCTGTTTTTT. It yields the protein CASSLPAPRPGELFF. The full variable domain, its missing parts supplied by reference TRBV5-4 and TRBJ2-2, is ETGVTQSPTHLIKTRGQQVTLRCSSQSGHNTVSWYQQALGQGPQFIFQYYREEENGRGNFPPRFSGLQFPNYSSELNVNALELDDSALYLCASSLPAPRPGELFFGEGSRLTVL.

The chain's CDR3 is CATGGAGGVTGELFF. Here the CDR3 DNA reads TGCGCCACCGGCGGGGCGGGGGGGGTCACCGGGGAGCTGTTTTTT. J is TRBJ2-2 and V is TRBV10-2; 9 bases match TRBD2. In germline, CDR1 is WSHSY, CDR2 SAAADI. The V gene end was trimmed by 10 bases and the J gene end by 4 bases; junction bases not matched to a gene: 10. The CDR3 is 15 residues long.

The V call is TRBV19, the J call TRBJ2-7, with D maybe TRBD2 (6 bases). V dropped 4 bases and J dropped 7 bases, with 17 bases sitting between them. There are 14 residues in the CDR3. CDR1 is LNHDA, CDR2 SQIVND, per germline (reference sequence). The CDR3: CASSTRHPGGEQYV. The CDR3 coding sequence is TGTGCCAGTAGTACCAGACACCCCGGAGGGGAGCAGTACGTC.

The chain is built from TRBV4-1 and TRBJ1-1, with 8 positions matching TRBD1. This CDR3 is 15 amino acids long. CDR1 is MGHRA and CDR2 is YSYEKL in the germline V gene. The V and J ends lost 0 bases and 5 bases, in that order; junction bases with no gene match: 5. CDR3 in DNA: TGCGCCAGCAGCCAAGAGGACAGGGCTAGTACTGAAGCTTTCTTT. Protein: CASSQEDRASTEAFF.

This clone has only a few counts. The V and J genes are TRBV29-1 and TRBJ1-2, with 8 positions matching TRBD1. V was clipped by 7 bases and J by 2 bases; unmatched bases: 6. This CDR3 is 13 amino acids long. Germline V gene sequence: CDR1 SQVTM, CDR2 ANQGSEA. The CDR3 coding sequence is TGCAGCGCACGGACAGGGCAAAACTATGGCTACACCTTC. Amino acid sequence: CSARTGQNYGYTF.

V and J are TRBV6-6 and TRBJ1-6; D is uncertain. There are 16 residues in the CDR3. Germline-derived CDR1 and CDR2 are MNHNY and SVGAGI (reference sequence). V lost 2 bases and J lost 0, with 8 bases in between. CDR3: CASSYRASSYNSPLHF. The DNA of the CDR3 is TGTGCCAGCAGTTACAGAGCAAGCTCCTATAATTCACCCCTCCACTTT.

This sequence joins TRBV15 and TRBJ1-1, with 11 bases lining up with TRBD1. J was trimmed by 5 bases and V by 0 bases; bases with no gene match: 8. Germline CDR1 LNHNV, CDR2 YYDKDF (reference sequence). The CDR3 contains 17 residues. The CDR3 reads CATSRDLGQGAKTEAFF. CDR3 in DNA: TGTGCCACCAGCAGAGATCTTGGACAGGGGGCTAAGACTGAAGCTTTCTTT.

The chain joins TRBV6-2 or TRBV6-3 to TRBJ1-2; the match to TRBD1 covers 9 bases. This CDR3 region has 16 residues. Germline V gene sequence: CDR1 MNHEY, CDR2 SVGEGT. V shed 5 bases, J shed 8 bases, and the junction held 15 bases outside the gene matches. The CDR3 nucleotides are TGTGCCAGCAGTACCCCAGGCCGGGACAGGGTAGACGGCTACACCTTC. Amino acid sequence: CASSTPGRDRVDGYTF.